This T cell receptor (beta chain) was retrieved from a study of graft-versus-host responses after intestinal transplantation. The authors plated around 200,000 CFSE-labeled responder cells with around 200,000 irradiated, violet-dye-labeled stimulator cells. Produced via immunoSEQ multiplex PCR; TCRdb's table is partial and in-frame only. The table includes roughly 15,000 clones, 35% to 45% detected once. This sequence was found in a human patient who received an intestinal transplant. The sample here was alloreactive CD8+ T cells from a mixed lymphocyte reaction culture, taken before intestinal transplant. Regarding subset: CFSE-low proliferating T cells sorted from roughly six-day pre-transplant mixed lymphocyte reaction (GvH or HvG direction).

CDR3 sequence (DNA): TGCGCCAGCAGCCAGACTTTCGGGGGGGCCTACAATGAGCAGTTCTTC. Its translation is CASSQTFGGAYNEQFF. V usage is TRBV4-3 and J usage is TRBJ2-1, with 8 bases identical to TRBD2. Germline V lookup: CDR1 LGHNA, CDR2 YSLEER. The CDR3 consists of 16 residues. The V gene end was trimmed by 3 bases and the J gene end by 2 bases; junction bases not matched to a gene: 6.